A single sample is the source of the 27 T cell receptor beta chains below, sequenced in a study of T-cell reconstitution after alpha-beta-depleted transplantation in children. Library preparation (for TCRbeta) was performed with unique molecular identifiers. TCRdb recomputed calls from the PCR reads with MiXCR, one row per CDR3 protein. The sample yields 200,000 to 250,000 distinct CDR3 sequences, approximately 10% seen once. Sample: PBMCs, taken before TCRalphabeta/CD19-depleted stem cell transplant. The receptor set was obtained from a child under two years old with acute myeloid leukemia, due to receive a stem cell transplant.

This clonotype was counted many times. The chain combines TRBV27 with TRBJ1-2; D is uncertain. This CDR3 is 14 amino acids long. Germline V lookup: CDR1 MNHEY, CDR2 SMNVEV (reference sequence). V was cut by 2 bases and J by 8 bases, with 15 bases left in between. The CDR3 sequence: CASSLSGPGNGYTF. The CDR3 DNA reads as TGTGCCAGCAGTTTAAGCGGGCCGGGGAACGGCTACACCTTC.

In its sample, this clonotype was seen many times. The J gene is TRBJ1-1, the V gene TRBV20-1; D not certain. V shed 0 bases and J shed 1 base, with 12 bases lying between them. The germline CDR1 and CDR2 sequences are DFQATT and SNEGSKA (reference sequence). The CDR3 is 15 amino acids. CDR3 region: CSARDHRGSNTEAFF. CDR3 nucleotide sequence: TGCAGTGCTAGAGATCACAGAGGGTCGAACACTGAAGCTTTCTTT.

The table lists this clonotype with many counts. V is TRBV20-1 and J is TRBJ2-7; 9 positions match TRBD2. Per germline, CDR1 DFQATT and CDR2 SNEGSKA (reference sequence). J was trimmed by 4 bases and V by 3 bases; bases with no gene match: 7. This CDR3 is 14 amino acids long. CDR3 DNA sequence: TGCAGTGCTAGCTCCCTAGCGGGAACTTACGAGCAGTACTTC. Its translation is CSASSLAGTYEQYF.

This clonotype was seen repeatedly, ten times or more. The gene calls are TRBV20-1 and TRBJ2-3; possible D gene TRBD2, 6 bases. V gave up 5 bases and J gave up 1 base, with 10 bases separating them. This CDR3 is built from 13 residues. The germline CDR1 and CDR2 sequences are DFQATT and SNEGSKA (reference sequence). CDR3 in amino acids: CSAPREGTDTQYF. The CDR3 region has the DNA TGCAGTGCTCCGAGGGAGGGCACAGATACGCAGTATTTT.

This clonotype was observed at least ten times. The chain has TRBV5-1 and TRBJ1-3; weak D call: TRBD1 (5 bases). The V end lost 6 bases, the J end lost 0 bases, and 13 bases lay between the germline ends. This CDR3 is built from 15 residues. CDR1 is SGHRS, CDR2 YFSETQ, per germline. CDR3 in DNA: TGCGCCAGCAATGAGGGGTCTTCCTCTGGAAACACCATATATTTT. It codes for CASNEGSSSGNTIYF.

As concerns this clonotype: A junction boundary mismatches the germline segment, possibly from a read error. The chain combines TRBV11-2 with TRBJ2-1; either TRBD1 or TRBD2 may fit D (6 bases each). Germline V lookup: CDR1 SGHAT, CDR2 FQNNGV. The CDR3 length is 15 residues. The CDR3 DNA reads TGTGCCAGCAGCTTAGGTACGGGGGCGTACAGTGAGCAGTTCTTC. Translating gives CASSLGTGAYSEQFF.

This clonotype has ten or more counts. This chain links TRBV20-1 with TRBJ1-5; no clear D gene. Trimming shortened V by 5 bases and J by 7 bases, and 18 bases separated the two germline ends. The germline V gene has CDR1 DFQATT and CDR2 SNEGSKA (reference sequence). This CDR3 contains 14 residues. In nucleotides, the CDR3 is TGCAGTGCTCAAGGGCCCTATAGCGGCCAGCCCCAGCATTTT. It codes for CSAQGPYSGQPQHF.

This clonotype was counted many times. The chain uses TRBV14 and TRBJ2-3, with D possibly called TRBD1 or TRBD2 (5 bases each). There are 15 residues in the CDR3. The V gene's germline CDR1 is SGHDN and CDR2 FVKESK. Trimming pared 1 base from V and 6 bases from J, leaving 14 bases between. CDR3 DNA: TGTGCCAGCAGCCAAGTCGGTCTGGGGGTGGATACGCAGTATTTT. Protein sequence: CASSQVGLGVDTQYF.

V is TRBV18 and J is TRBJ1-1; D possibly corresponds to TRBD1 (6 bases). The ends were cut back, 6 bases at V and 8 bases at J, with 16 bases in the middle. Germline V CDR1 and CDR2: KGHSH, LQKENI. The length of the CDR3 is 13 residues. CDR3 bases: TGTGCCAGCTCCCCCCCGGGGGCAGACGAAGCTTTCTTT. It translates to CASSPPGADEAFF.

This clonotype was detected many times. This rearrangement joins TRBV28 to TRBJ2-7; D is ambiguous. The CDR3 is 11 amino acids. V lost 3 bases to trimming and J lost 3 bases, with 3 bases between them. Germline loops: CDR1 MDHEN, CDR2 SYDVKM. The CDR3: CASSFNYEQYF. In DNA, the CDR3 is TGTGCCAGCAGTTTCAACTACGAGCAGTACTTC. The variable domain in full, with the rest retrieved from reference TRBV28 and TRBJ2-7, is DVKVTQSSRYLVKRTGEKVFLECVQDMDHENMFWYRQDPGLGLRLIYFSYDVKMKEKGDIPEGYSVSREKKERFSLILESASTNQTSMYLCASSFNYEQYFGPGTRLTVT.

This clonotype was counted many times. The rearrangement joins TRBV10-3 to TRBJ2-3, with 11 bases aligning to TRBD2. The CDR3 runs to 15 residues. V trimming: 6 bases; J trimming: 5 bases; junction bases outside the gene matches: 7. Germline V gives CDR1 ENHRY, CDR2 SYGVKD. The CDR3 protein is CAIRPTSGTRDTQYF. The CDR3 nucleotides are TGTGCCATCAGACCGACTAGCGGGACGCGAGATACGCAGTATTTT.

This clonotype was detected many times. V usage is TRBV29-1 and J usage is TRBJ1-1; D gene unclear. The CDR3 is 12 amino acids. Trimming removed 2 bases from V and 2 bases from J, with 6 bases in between. Looked up from germline, CDR1 is SQVTM and CDR2 is ANQGSEA. For the CDR3, the DNA is TGCAGCGTTGAAAGAGGTAACACTGAAGCTTTCTTT. Translation gives CSVERGNTEAFF.

This clonotype has ten or more counts. The V call is TRBV5-5, the J call TRBJ1-3; the D is unclear. CDR1 and CDR2 (germline): SGHKS, YYEKEE (reference sequence). V was trimmed by 0 bases and J by 0 bases, leaving 13 bases between them. The CDR3 totals 17 residues. DNA of the CDR3: TGTGCCAGCAGCTTGGCCTATGACACCTCCTCTGGAAACACCATATATTTT. As protein: CASSLAYDTSSGNTIYF.

This clonotype was detected many times. DNA for the CDR3: TGTGCCAGTCTAGGGAACACCGGGGAGCTGTTTTTT. Amino acids: CASLGNTGELFF. The V call is TRBV3-1, the J call TRBJ2-2; no clear D gene. The CDR3 contains 12 residues. V gave up 9 bases and J gave up 1 base, with 6 bases separating them. Germline V gene sequence: CDR1 LGHDT, CDR2 YNNKEL (reference sequence).

This clonotype was found many times. The genes are TRBV20-1 and TRBJ2-5; 7 bases match TRBD1. The germline V gene encodes CDR1 DFQATT and CDR2 SNEGSKA (reference sequence). The trim removed 6 bases at V and 4 bases at J, leaving 8 bases unmatched. CDR3 length equals 13 residues. The DNA of the CDR3 is TGCAGTGCCCTCCTCAGGGGGAGAGAGACCCAGTACTTC. Translation gives CSALLRGRETQYF.

This clonotype was detected many times. This sequence joins TRBV20-1 and TRBJ1-2; tentatively, D is TRBD1 (6 bases). There are 14 residues in the CDR3. The V end was cut by 4 bases, the J end by 3 bases, with 15 bases between. CDR1 is DFQATT, CDR2 SNEGSKA, per germline (reference sequence). The CDR3 DNA sequence: TGCAGTGCTACACCAGGGGTAGTAGACTATGGCTACACCTTC. Residues: CSATPGVVDYGYTF.

Only a few counts were recorded for this clonotype. The chain uses TRBV29-1 and TRBJ2-1; TRBD2 is a possible D gene (5 bases). The V end lost 7 bases, the J end lost 7 bases, and 17 bases lay between the germline ends. CDR3 length: 13 residues. Per germline, CDR1 SQVTM and CDR2 ANQGSEA. The CDR3: CSDCERPRNEQFF. The CDR3 DNA reads as TGCAGCGACTGTGAGCGGCCCCGGAATGAGCAGTTCTTC.

In this sample, this clonotype turned up many times. The gene calls are TRBV11-1 and TRBJ1-1; D is uncertain. The CDR3 is 13 amino acids. Trimming removed 2 bases from V and 3 bases from J, with 7 bases in between. Looked up from germline, CDR1 is SGHAT and CDR2 is FQDESV (reference sequence). CDR3 protein: CASSLPRYTEAFF. CDR3 bases: TGTGCCAGCAGCTTACCGCGTTACACTGAAGCTTTCTTT.

This clonotype showed up many times. The V and J genes are TRBV9 and TRBJ2-5, with 7 bases fitting TRBD2. Germline trimming cut 4 bases from V and 2 bases from J; bases unmatched to any gene: 8. This CDR3 has 15 amino acids. Germline CDR1 is SGDLS and CDR2 is YYNGEE. CDR3 in amino acids: CASSPRQRGQETQYF. The DNA of the CDR3 is TGTGCCAGCAGCCCGCGGCAGCGGGGTCAAGAGACCCAGTACTTC.

This clonotype has at least ten counts. This chain uses TRBV12-3 or TRBV12-4 with TRBJ1-1; 9 bases line up with TRBD1. CDR3 length: 12 amino acids. The V and J ends lost 3 bases and 11 bases, in that order; junction bases with no gene match: 4. The CDR3 reads CASSLGTGWAFF. The CDR3 nucleotides read TGTGCCAGCAGTTTGGGGACAGGGTGGGCTTTCTTT.

This clonotype was seen ten or more times. The J gene is TRBJ1-4, the V gene TRBV27; 8 bases match TRBD1. Per the germline V gene, CDR1 is MNHEY and CDR2 is SMNVEV (reference sequence). V trimming: 5 bases; J trimming: 10 bases; junction bases outside the gene matches: 12. The CDR3 sequence is 15 residues long. CDR3 DNA: TGTGCCAGCAGTCCGGAACAGGGGGGATTGCGAAAACTGTTTTTT. Translated, it gives CASSPEQGGLRKLFF.

This clonotype was picked up many times. This chain joins TRBV7-9 and TRBJ2-3; D unresolved. The ends were cut back, 1 base at V and 0 bases at J, with 8 bases in the middle. The germline V gene encodes CDR1 SEHNR and CDR2 FQNEAQ (reference sequence). The CDR3 loop spans 15 amino acids. CDR3: CASSLDRYSTDTQYF. In nucleotides, the CDR3 is TGTGCCAGCAGCTTAGATCGGTACAGCACAGATACGCAGTATTTT.

The sample holds many counts of this clonotype. The CDR3 spells CASSLSGSPDEQYF. The CDR3 nucleotides read TGCGCCAGCAGCCTTAGCGGGAGTCCTGACGAGCAGTACTTC. The chain recombines TRBV5-1 with TRBJ2-7; 9 bases match TRBD2. Losses at the gene ends were 4 bases for V and 5 bases for J; bases not matched to a gene: 7. Per germline, CDR1 SGHRS and CDR2 YFSETQ. This CDR3 contains 14 residues.

The CDR3 DNA reads as TGTGCCAGCAGCCTAGGAGGGTACCCCTACAATGAGCAGTTCTTC. It translates to CASSLGGYPYNEQFF. This sequence joins TRBV5-6 and TRBJ2-1; D perhaps matches TRBD2 (6 bases). Between the trimmed V and J ends, which lost 4 bases and 2 bases, there was a span of 13 bases. Germline V gene sequence: CDR1 SGHDT, CDR2 YYEEEE. The CDR3 extends over 15 amino acids.

This clonotype was seen many times. V usage is TRBV5-1 and J usage is TRBJ1-1, with 9 bases lining up with TRBD1. Germline CDR1 reads SGHRS; CDR2 reads YFSETQ. V lost 0 bases to trimming and J lost 5 bases; unmatched junction nucleotides: 8. This CDR3 is built from 16 residues. CDR3 sequence: CASSLVYRGRGTEAFF. The CDR3 coding sequence is TGCGCCAGCAGCTTGGTCTACAGGGGGCGGGGAACTGAAGCTTTCTTT.

The sample holds many counts of this clonotype. The V gene is TRBV7-7, the J gene TRBJ2-7, with D tentatively TRBD1 or TRBD2 (7 bases each). Per germline, CDR1 SSHAT and CDR2 FNYEAQ (reference sequence). V lost 4 bases and J 4 bases, leaving 17 bases between the germline ends. This CDR3 contains 15 residues. CDR3 sequence (DNA): TGTGCCAGCAGCTCTCGGACAGGACTAGAGTACGAGCAGTACTTC. Protein product: CASSSRTGLEYEQYF.

This clonotype was counted ten times or more. V gene TRBV27 combines with J gene TRBJ2-1, with 11 bases lining up with TRBD2. V lost 0 bases, J lost 9 bases, and 4 bases stayed unmatched. The CDR3 length is 15 residues. Per germline, CDR1 MNHEY and CDR2 SMNVEV (reference sequence). The CDR3 sequence is CASSLSRLAGGEQFF. The CDR3 nucleotides are TGTGCCAGCAGTTTATCGCGTCTAGCGGGAGGTGAGCAGTTCTTC.